The source of this T cell receptor beta chain is a study of blood T cell repertoires in COVID-19. Background on the study: PBMCs, B-cell-depleted T cells, or T cells were the source of the cDNA or gDNA that made up the material.

This clone was counted only a few times. Trimming shortened V by 1 base and J by 8 bases, and 11 bases separated the two germline ends. CDR3 length equals 14 residues. Germline V gene lookup returns CDR1 LGHDT and CDR2 YNNKEL (reference sequence). Assay used: immunoSEQ multiplex PCR; TCRdb lists only in-frame clones, some missing. This table holds roughly 38,000 clones, roughly 70% found once. The sequenced material came from peripheral blood. The clonotype originates from a man in his 70s with COVID-19, enrolled during active disease. The chain combines TRBV3-1 (or the pseudogene TRBV3-2) with TRBJ2-2; tentatively, D is TRBD1 (6 bases). CDR3 sequence: CASSQAQGRGELFF. The CDR3 DNA reads TGTGCCAGCAGCCAAGCTCAGGGGAGAGGGGAGCTGTTTTTT.